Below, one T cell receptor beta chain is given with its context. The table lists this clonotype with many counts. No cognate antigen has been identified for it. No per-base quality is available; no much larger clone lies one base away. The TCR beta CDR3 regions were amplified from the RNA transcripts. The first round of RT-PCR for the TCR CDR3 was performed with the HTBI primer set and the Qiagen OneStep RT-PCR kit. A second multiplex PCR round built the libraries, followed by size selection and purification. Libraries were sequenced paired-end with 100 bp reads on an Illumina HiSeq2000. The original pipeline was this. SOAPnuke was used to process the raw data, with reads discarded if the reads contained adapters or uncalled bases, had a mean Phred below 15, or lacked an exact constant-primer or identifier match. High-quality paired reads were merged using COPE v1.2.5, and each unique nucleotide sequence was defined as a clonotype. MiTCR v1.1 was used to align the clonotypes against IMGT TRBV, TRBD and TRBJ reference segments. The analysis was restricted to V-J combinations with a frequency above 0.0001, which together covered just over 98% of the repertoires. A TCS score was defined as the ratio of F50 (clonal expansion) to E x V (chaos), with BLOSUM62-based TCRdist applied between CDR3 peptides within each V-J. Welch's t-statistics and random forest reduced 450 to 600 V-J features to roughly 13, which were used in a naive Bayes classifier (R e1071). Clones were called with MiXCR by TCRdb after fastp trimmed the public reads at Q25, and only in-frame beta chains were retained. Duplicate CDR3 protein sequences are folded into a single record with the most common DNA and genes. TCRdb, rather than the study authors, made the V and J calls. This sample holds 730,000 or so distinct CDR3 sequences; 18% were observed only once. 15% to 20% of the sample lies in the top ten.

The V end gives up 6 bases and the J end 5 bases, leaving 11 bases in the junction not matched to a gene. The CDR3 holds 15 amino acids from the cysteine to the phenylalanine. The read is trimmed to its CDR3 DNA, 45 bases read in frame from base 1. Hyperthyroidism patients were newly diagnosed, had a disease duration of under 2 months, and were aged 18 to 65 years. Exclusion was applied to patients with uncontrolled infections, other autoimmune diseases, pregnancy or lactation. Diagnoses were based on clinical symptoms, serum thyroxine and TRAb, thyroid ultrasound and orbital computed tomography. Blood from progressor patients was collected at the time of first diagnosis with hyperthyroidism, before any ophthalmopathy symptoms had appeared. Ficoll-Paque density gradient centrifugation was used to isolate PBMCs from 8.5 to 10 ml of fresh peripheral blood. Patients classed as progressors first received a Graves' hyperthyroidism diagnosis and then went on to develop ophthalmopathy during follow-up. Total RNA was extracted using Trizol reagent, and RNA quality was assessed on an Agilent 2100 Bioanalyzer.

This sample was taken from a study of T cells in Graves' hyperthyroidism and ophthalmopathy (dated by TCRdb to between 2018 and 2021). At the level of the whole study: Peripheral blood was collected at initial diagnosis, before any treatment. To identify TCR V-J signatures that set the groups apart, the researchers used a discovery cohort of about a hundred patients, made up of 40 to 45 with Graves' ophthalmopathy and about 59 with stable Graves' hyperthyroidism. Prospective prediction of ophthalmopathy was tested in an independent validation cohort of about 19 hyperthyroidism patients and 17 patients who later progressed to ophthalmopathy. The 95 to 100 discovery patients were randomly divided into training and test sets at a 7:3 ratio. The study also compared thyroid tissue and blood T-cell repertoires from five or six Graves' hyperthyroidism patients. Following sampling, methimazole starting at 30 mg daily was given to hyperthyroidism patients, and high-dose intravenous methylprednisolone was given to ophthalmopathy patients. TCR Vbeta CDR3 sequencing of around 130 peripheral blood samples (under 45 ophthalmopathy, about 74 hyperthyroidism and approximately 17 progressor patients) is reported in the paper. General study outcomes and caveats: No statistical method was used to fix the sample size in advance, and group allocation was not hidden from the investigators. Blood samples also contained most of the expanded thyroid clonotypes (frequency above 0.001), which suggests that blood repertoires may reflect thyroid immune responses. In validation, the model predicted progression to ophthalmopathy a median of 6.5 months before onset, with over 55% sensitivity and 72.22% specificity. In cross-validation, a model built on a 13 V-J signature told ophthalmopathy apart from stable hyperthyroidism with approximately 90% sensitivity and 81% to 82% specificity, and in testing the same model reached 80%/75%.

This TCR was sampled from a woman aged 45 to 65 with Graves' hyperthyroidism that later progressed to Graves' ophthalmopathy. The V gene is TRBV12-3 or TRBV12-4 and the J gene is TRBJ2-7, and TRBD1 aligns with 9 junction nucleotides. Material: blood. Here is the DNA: TGTGCCAGCAGGAACTCGGGACAGGGTTCCCACGAGCAGTACTTC. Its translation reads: CASRNSGQGSHEQYF.